This T cell receptor beta chain was sequenced in a study of T-cell reconstitution after alpha-beta-depleted transplantation in children. This clonotype was observed a handful of times. What it binds is unknown. Using unique molecular identifiers, the investigators prepared the TCRbeta library. One entry per CDR3 protein, called by TCRdb with MiXCR from the PCR reads. The sample contains hundreds of thousands of distinct CDR3 sequences, roughly 16% of which appear only once. Study-wide findings and caveats: Some patients showed high day-60 TCRbeta diversity, which derived from surviving recipient T cells and thymic progenitors. About two months after transplant, alpha-beta T cells reportedly came from several hundred expanded graft clones. Once a year had passed after transplant, T-cell counts and diversity came mostly from newly produced T cells.

The CDR3 consists of 15 residues. The V gene's germline CDR1 is SGHTA and CDR2 FQGNSA. V gave up 4 bases and J gave up 4 bases; unmatched junction bases: 9. Sequencing was performed on PBMCs, mostly from graft donor cells, taken 360 days after TCRalphabeta/CD19-depleted stem cell transplant. This TCR derives from a boy less than two years old who had a stem cell transplant for Wiskott-Aldrich syndrome, so the T cells may come from the graft donor. This sequence joins TRBV7-2 and TRBJ2-7, with 8 bases that match TRBD2. The DNA of the CDR3 is TGTGCCAGCAGCTCCTTCCCGGGACTAGTATACGAGCAGTACTTC. It is translated as CASSSFPGLVYEQYF.